This T cell receptor (beta chain) was observed in a study of regulatory T cells in long-lasting Graves disease. Study at large: Over 5 years of antithyroid drugs with positive TSH receptor antibodies was taken to mean persistent Graves' disease. Study observations and caveats: Only peripheral blood was studied, not thyroid tissue. Possibly, too few samples lowered accuracy. Persistent Graves' disease cases displayed lower TCR diversity than newly diagnosed ones.

Time point specified: persistent/refractory GD, antithyroid drugs over 5 years with positive TRAb. From RNA extracted from PBMCs, the TCR library was made. CDR3 regions were amplified by Arm-PCR using iRepertoire HTBI primers to build TCR beta libraries. TCRdb analysed the multiplex PCR reads with MiXCR anew, one entry per CDR3 protein. The table lists 350,000 to 450,000 distinct CDR3 sequences, around 20% of them singletons. This CDR3 region has 15 residues. Germline loops: CDR1 SGHAT, CDR2 FQNNGV. V lost 6 bases, J lost 2 bases, and 10 bases stayed unmatched. This clonotype was found many times. Antigen specificity is unknown.

This clonotype was sampled from a female donor with Graves disease. The genes are TRBV11-2 and TRBJ2-7; TRBD2 matches 7 bases. Specimen: peripheral blood mononuclear cells (PBMCs), collected when the disease was refractory, from a patient treated with antithyroid drugs. Here the CDR3 DNA reads TGTGCCAGCAGTCCCCGGGCTAGCGGACCCTACGAGCAGTACTTC. Its protein is CASSPRASGPYEQYF.